This TCR beta chain was sequenced during a study of CD8+CD57+ T cells in acquired aplastic anemia (dated by TCRdb to about 2018). Regarding the research as a whole: On average, sorted CD4+ and CD8+ cells yielded roughly 3.4 ug of extracted DNA, with a range of about 0.17 to 27.4 ug. For healthy donor samples, the average read count was about 10 million for CD4+ cells and 11 million to 14 million for CD8+ cells.

In this study, sorted CD4+ and CD8+ T cells from the blood of healthy subjects and of severe aplastic anemia patients had their TCR repertoires deep-sequenced. Ficoll-Paque density gradient centrifugation was used to isolate peripheral blood mononuclear cells. Before DNA extraction, CD4+ and CD8+ T cells were sorted by FACS or by magnetic beads. Study-level results and caveats: Although 25 to 30 CD8+ CDR3 sequences were shared by patients and controls, these sequences appeared highly expressed in patients and within the immunodominant clones of patients. Patients and healthy controls showed no significant difference in CD8+ Simpson's diversity (P=0.060).

Details on this clonotype: Its target antigen remains unknown. No qualities accompany the bases; no much larger clone lies one base away.

Genomic DNA served as template for TCR beta VDJ combination and CDR3 sequence profiling. TCR repertoire sequencing was run on an Illumina HiSeq 2000. The study's own analysis went as follows. Repertoire assessment relied on Simpson's diversity index, CDR3 size and DJ length profiles, and TRBV/TRBJ rearrangement plots. The most abundant DNA sequence in the deep sequencing data was defined as the immunodominant clone. CDR3 amino acid sequences were screened for sharing across subjects and compared with published repertoires and the VDJdb database. TCRdb reworked the public reads: Q25 trimming with fastp, MiXCR clone assembly, productive beta chains retained. Identical CDR3 protein sequences are pooled into one entry, listed with their most common genes and DNA. The V and J calls, along with clone size, are taken from TCRdb and not from the paper's own processing. Here the sample has more than 150,000 distinct CDR3 sequences; around 45% occur a single time. The ten top clones hold around 2.9% of the sample.

The germline V gene gives CDR1 as ENHRY and CDR2 as SYGVKD. Trimming removed 3 bases from V and 5 bases from J, leaving 11 bases between the germline ends. CDR3 length: 14 amino acids, cysteine to phenylalanine. Only the CDR3 DNA stays, 42 bases, in frame from base 1. Input material: sorted CD4+, CD8+, or CD8+CD57+ T cells (not recorded which) from PBMCs. This receptor was obtained from a human donor in good health. The V and J genes are TRBV10-3 and TRBJ2-4; TRBD1 is a possible D gene, resting on 6 matching bases. Here is the DNA: TGTGCCATCAGTGAAGCACAGGGCCAAAACATTCAGTACTTC. The encoded protein is CAISEAQGQNIQYF.